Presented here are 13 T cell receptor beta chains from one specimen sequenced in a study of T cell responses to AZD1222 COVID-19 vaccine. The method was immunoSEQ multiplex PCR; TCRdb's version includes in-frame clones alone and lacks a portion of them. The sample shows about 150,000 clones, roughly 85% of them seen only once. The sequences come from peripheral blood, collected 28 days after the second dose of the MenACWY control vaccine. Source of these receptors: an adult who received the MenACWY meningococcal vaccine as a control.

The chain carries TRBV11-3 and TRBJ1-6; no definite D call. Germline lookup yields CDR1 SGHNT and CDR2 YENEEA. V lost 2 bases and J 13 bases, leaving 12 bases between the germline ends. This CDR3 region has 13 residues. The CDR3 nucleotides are TGTGCCAGCAGCTTATTGTCATTCCCCCCCCTCCACTTT. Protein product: CASSLLSFPPLHF.

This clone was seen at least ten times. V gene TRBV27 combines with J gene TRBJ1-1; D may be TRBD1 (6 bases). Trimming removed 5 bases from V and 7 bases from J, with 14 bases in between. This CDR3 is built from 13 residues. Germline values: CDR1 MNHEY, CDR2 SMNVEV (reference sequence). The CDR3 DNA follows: TGTGCCAGCAGTCCAGGGACACATTATGAAGCTTTCTTT. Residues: CASSPGTHYEAFF.

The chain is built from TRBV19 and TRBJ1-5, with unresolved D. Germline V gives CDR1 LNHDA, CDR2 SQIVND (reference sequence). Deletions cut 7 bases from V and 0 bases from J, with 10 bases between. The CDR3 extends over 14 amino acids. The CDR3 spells CASKAGGSNQPQHF. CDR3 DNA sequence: TGTGCCAGTAAAGCGGGCGGTAGCAATCAGCCCCAGCATTTT. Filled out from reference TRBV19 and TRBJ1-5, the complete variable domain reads DGGITQSPKYLFRKEGQNVTLSCEQNLNHDAMYWYRQDPGQGLRLIYYSQIVNDFQKGDIAEGYSVSREKKESFPLTVTSAQKNPTAFYLCASKAGGSNQPQHFGDGTRLSIL.

This CDR3 reads CASSLKRGGNTIYF. The CDR3 DNA is TGTGCCAGCAGCCTCAAACGGGGCGGAAACACCATATATTTT. The chain recombines TRBV3-1 (or the pseudogene TRBV3-2) with TRBJ1-3; possible D gene TRBD1, 5 bases. The V and J ends lost 4 bases and 4 bases respectively, with 11 bases between them. The CDR3 consists of 14 residues. Germline values: CDR1 LGHDT, CDR2 YNNKEL (reference sequence).

The DNA of the CDR3 is TGTGCCAGCAGCTGGACCACGGGCACCGGGGAGCTGTTTTTT. Its protein is CASSWTTGTGELFF. J is TRBJ2-2 and V is TRBV5-8; D remains unclear. Germline values: CDR1 SGHTS, CDR2 YDEGEE. There are 14 residues in the CDR3. The V and J ends lost 3 bases and 4 bases respectively, with 10 bases between them.

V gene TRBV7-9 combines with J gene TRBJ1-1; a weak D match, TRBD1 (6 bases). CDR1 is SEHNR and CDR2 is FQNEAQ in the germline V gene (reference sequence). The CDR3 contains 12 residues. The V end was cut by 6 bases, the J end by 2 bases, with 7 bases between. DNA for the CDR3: TGTGCCAGCAGAGGGGGAAACACTGAAGCTTTCTTT. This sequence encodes CASRGGNTEAFF.

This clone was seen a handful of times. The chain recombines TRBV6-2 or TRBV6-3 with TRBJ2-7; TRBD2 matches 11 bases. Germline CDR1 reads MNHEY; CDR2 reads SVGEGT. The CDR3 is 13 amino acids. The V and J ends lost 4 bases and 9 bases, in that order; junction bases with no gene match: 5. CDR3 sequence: CASSLAGGLGQYF. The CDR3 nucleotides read TGTGCCAGCAGTTTAGCGGGAGGGCTCGGGCAGTACTTC.

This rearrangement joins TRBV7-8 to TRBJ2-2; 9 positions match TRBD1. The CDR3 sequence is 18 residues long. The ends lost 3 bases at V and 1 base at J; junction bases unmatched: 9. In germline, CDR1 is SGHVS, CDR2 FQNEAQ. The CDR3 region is CASSLSGQGRVNTGELFF. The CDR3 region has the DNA TGTGCCAGCAGCTTGTCGGGACAGGGACGCGTGAACACCGGGGAGCTGTTTTTT. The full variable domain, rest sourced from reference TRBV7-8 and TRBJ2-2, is GAGVSQSPRYKVAKRGQDVALRCDPISGHVSLFWYQQALGQGPEFLTYFQNEAQLDKSGLPSDRFFAERPEGSVSTLKIQRTQQEDSAVYLCASSLSGQGRVNTGELFFGEGSRLTVL.

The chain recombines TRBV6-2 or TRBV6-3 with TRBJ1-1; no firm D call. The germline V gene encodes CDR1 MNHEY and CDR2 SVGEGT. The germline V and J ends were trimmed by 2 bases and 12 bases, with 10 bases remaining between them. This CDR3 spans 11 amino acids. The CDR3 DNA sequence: TGTGCCAGCAGTTACGCGCTGGGGTCTTTCTTT. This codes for CASSYALGSFF.

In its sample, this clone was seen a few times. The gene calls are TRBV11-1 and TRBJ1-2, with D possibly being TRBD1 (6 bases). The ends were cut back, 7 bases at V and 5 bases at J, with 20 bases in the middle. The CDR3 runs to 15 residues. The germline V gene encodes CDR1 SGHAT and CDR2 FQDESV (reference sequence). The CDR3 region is CASTLDQGKKYGYTF. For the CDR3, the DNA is TGTGCCAGCACCCTAGACCAGGGGAAGAAGTATGGCTACACCTTC.

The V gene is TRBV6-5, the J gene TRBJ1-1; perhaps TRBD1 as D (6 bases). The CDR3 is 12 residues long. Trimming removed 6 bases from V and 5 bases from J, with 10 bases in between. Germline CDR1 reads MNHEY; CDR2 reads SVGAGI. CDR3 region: CASRRTGTEAFF. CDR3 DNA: TGTGCCAGCAGACGAACAGGGACTGAAGCTTTCTTT.

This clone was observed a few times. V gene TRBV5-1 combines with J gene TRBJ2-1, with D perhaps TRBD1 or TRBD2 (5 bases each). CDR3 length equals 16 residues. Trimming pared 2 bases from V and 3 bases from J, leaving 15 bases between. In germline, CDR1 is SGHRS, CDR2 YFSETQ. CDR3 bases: TGCGCCAGCAGCTTCGGATGGGGGAGTCTCTACAATGAGCAGTTCTTC. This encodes CASSFGWGSLYNEQFF. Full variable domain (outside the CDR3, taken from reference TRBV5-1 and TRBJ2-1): KAGVTQTPRYLIKTRGQQVTLSCSPISGHRSVSWYQQTPGQGLQFLFEYFSETQRNKGNFPGRFSGRQFSNSRSEMNVSTLELGDSALYLCASSFGWGSLYNEQFFGPGTRLTVL.

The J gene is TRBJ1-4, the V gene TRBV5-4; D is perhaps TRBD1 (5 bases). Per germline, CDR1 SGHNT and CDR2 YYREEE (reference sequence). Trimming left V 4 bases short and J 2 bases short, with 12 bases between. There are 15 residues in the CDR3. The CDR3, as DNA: TGTGCCAGCAGCAGAGATGGGGGGACTAATGAAAAACTGTTTTTT. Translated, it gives CASSRDGGTNEKLFF.